This T cell receptor (beta chain) was recorded in a study of memory CD4+ T cells and cytomegalovirus serostatus. Study-level background: Of the healthy Belgian adults, 9 or 10 were CMV seropositive and about two dozen seronegative.

Single viable CD3+CD4+CD8-CD45RO+ cells were sorted as the memory CD4+ T cells. CD4+ T cells were isolated by positive magnetic selection. On this clone: Its target is not known.

Assay used: immunoSEQ multiplex PCR; TCRdb lists only in-frame clones, some missing. The sample consists of fewer than 50,000 clones, less than 80% of them appearing once. Deletions cut 5 bases from V and 5 bases from J, with 16 bases between. The CDR3 spans 15 residues. The germline CDR1 and CDR2 sequences are SEHNR and FQNEAQ (reference sequence). Study-wide results and caveats: Each of roughly 65 CMV-associated TCRbeta sequences occurred in one to five individuals.

V gene TRBV7-9 combines with J gene TRBJ2-1, with a possible D match to TRBD2 (5 bases). Source material: memory CD4+ T cells from blood. The origin of this receptor is an adult in good health and CMV-seronegative. The DNA of the CDR3 is TGTGCCAGCAGCCCCGCGGGTAACCCAAACAATGAGCAGTTCTTC. As protein: CASSPAGNPNNEQFF.